Below, 27 T cell receptor beta chains from the same sample are listed, as sequenced in a study of blood T cell repertoires in COVID-19. Profiling relied on immunoSEQ multiplex PCR, and the TCRdb table lists in-frame clones only, not all of them. The data show about 80,000 clones, just under 85% seen once. Sequenced input: peripheral blood. The source of these receptors is an elderly man with active or convalescent COVID-19.

The rearrangement links TRBV5-1 to TRBJ2-3; 8 bases align to TRBD2. CDR1 is SGHRS, CDR2 YFSETQ, per germline. CDR3 length: 15 residues. Germline trimming cut 2 bases from V and 0 bases from J; bases unmatched to any gene: 2. Here the CDR3 DNA reads TGCGCCAGCAGCTTAGCGGGAGCGAGCACAGATACGCAGTATTTT. It codes for CASSLAGASTDTQYF.

CDR3 nucleotide sequence: TGTGCCAGTAGTTGGAGCGGGAGGGGTATCGGCGGGGAGCTGTTTTTT. This gives the protein CASSWSGRGIGGELFF. V gene TRBV19 combines with J gene TRBJ2-2, with 10 positions matching TRBD2. With 5 bases clipped from V and 7 bases from J, the junction kept 10 bases outside the gene matches. CDR1 and CDR2 (germline): LNHDA, SQIVND (reference sequence). CDR3 length: 16 residues.

V gene TRBV6-1 combines with J gene TRBJ2-5; no clear D. Germline V gene sequence: CDR1 MNHNS, CDR2 SASEGT. The ends were cut back, 2 bases at V and 5 bases at J, with 9 bases in the middle. The CDR3 is 13 amino acids. The DNA for the CDR3 is TGTGCCAGCAGTGAAAATGTAGTGGAGACCCAGTACTTC. Translating gives CASSENVVETQYF.

The rearrangement joins TRBV7-2 to TRBJ1-5, with TRBD1 matching over 11 bases. Germline CDR1 is SGHTA and CDR2 is FQGNSA. CDR3 length: 14 amino acids. Trimming took 5 bases from V and 7 from J; bases not matched to a gene: 4. The CDR3 DNA sequence: TGTGCCAGCAGCCAAGGGACAGGGGGACAGCCCCAGCATTTT. It translates to CASSQGTGGQPQHF.

The chain recombines TRBV9 with TRBJ2-1; possible D gene TRBD2, 6 bases. Trimming removed 0 bases at V and 6 bases at J, with 13 bases between. The CDR3 has 15 residues. The germline V gene encodes CDR1 SGDLS and CDR2 YYNGEE. CDR3: CASSVDRLVLNEQFF. The CDR3 DNA sequence: TGTGCCAGCAGCGTAGATCGACTAGTCCTCAATGAGCAGTTCTTC.

J is TRBJ1-4 and V is TRBV20-1; 8 nucleotides match TRBD1. The CDR3 contains 12 residues. Trimming cost V 3 bases and J 8 bases; bases outside gene matches: 2. Looked up from germline, CDR1 is DFQATT and CDR2 is SNEGSKA (reference sequence). The chain's CDR3 is CSASYRGEKLFF. For the CDR3, the DNA is TGCAGTGCTAGTTACAGGGGGGAAAAACTGTTTTTT.

CDR3 DNA sequence: TGTGCCTGGAGTGCCCACCGGGGGACCCAGTACTTC. Translating gives CAWSAHRGTQYF. This chain uses TRBV30 with TRBJ2-5, with a weak D call TRBD2 (5 bases). V lost 1 base and J lost 7, with 10 bases in between. The CDR3 loop spans 12 amino acids. Germline V lookup: CDR1 GTSNPN, CDR2 SVGIG (reference sequence).

The J gene is TRBJ1-5, the V gene TRBV5-8; the D is unclear. CDR3 length equals 13 residues. V lost 1 base, J lost 4 bases, and 6 bases lay in between. CDR1 SGHTS and CDR2 YDEGEE come from the germline V gene. For the CDR3, the DNA is TGTGCCAGCAGCTTGCGAGGGAATCAGCCCCAGCATTTT. It yields the protein CASSLRGNQPQHF.

The chain is built from TRBV21-1 and TRBJ1-5; TRBD1 was called by the table and not checked on the DNA. TRBV21-1 is a pseudogene segment. The CDR3 covers 15 residues. In nucleotides, the CDR3 is TGTGCCAGCCGGACGGACACTTTTAGCAATCAGCCCCAGCATTTT. Encoded protein: CASRTDTFSNQPQHF.

The genes are TRBV7-9 and TRBJ2-3; a weak D match, TRBD1 (5 bases). CDR3 length: 15 residues. CDR1 and CDR2 (germline): SEHNR, FQNEAQ (reference sequence). Deletions cut 5 bases from V and 2 bases from J, with 14 bases between. The CDR3 is CASSRDRKPTDTQYF. As DNA, the CDR3 is TGTGCCAGCAGCCGCGACAGAAAACCCACAGATACGCAGTATTTT.

The chain is built from TRBV3-1 (or the pseudogene TRBV3-2) and TRBJ1-1; D possibly corresponds to TRBD1 (6 bases). Trimming shortened V by 4 bases and J by 1 base, and 16 bases separated the two germline ends. The CDR3 extends over 16 amino acids. The germline CDR1 and CDR2 sequences are LGHDT and YNNKEL (reference sequence). The CDR3 nucleotides are TGTGCCAGCAGCCCTCGGGACACCCACAGGAACACTGAAGCTTTCTTT. It is translated as CASSPRDTHRNTEAFF.

This rearrangement joins TRBV9 to TRBJ2-3; TRBD1 aligns across 7 bases. The CDR3 is made up of 16 amino acids. J was trimmed by 4 bases and V by 4 bases; bases with no gene match: 12. Per the germline V gene, CDR1 is SGDLS and CDR2 is YYNGEE. CDR3 sequence reads: CASSYYRQGYADTQYF. The CDR3 region has the DNA TGTGCCAGCAGCTACTATCGACAGGGTTATGCAGATACGCAGTATTTT.

This rearrangement joins TRBV5-4 to TRBJ2-5, with 12 bases aligning to TRBD1. This CDR3 region has 18 residues. V was clipped by 4 bases and J by 5 bases; unmatched bases: 15. CDR1 is SGHNT, CDR2 YYREEE, per germline (reference sequence). The CDR3 DNA follows: TGTGCCAGCAGCCCCCCGCCCGGGACAGGGGGCGCCGGGGAGACCCAGTACTTC. As protein: CASSPPPGTGGAGETQYF. The variable domain in full, with the rest retrieved from reference TRBV5-4 and TRBJ2-5, is ETGVTQSPTHLIKTRGQQVTLRCSSQSGHNTVSWYQQALGQGPQFIFQYYREEENGRGNFPPRFSGLQFPNYSSELNVNALELDDSALYLCASSPPPGTGGAGETQYFGPGTRLLVL.

The chain couples TRBV7-2 to TRBJ2-1; the match to TRBD2 covers 13 bases. Trimming cost V 2 bases and J 6 bases; bases outside gene matches: 7. Germline lookup yields CDR1 SGHTA and CDR2 FQGNSA. This CDR3 contains 17 residues. CDR3 DNA sequence: TGTGCCAGCAGCTTATATTCCGGGACTAGCGGGGTCAATGAGCAGTTCTTC. Amino acid sequence: CASSLYSGTSGVNEQFF.

About this clone itself: A read error may produce the germline difference seen at one junction end. V is TRBV7-2 and J is TRBJ2-5; 8 bases map to TRBD1. Germline loops: CDR1 SGHTA, CDR2 FQGNSA. There are 15 residues in the CDR3. The CDR3 region is CASSGSPDREEAQYF. The CDR3 DNA follows: TGTGCCAGCAGCGGAAGCCCGGACAGGGAAGAGGCCCAGTACTTC. Together with reference TRBV7-2 and TRBJ2-5, the CDR3 gives the full variable domain: GAGVSQSPSNKVTEKGKDVELRCDPISGHTALYWYRQSLGQGLEFLIYFQGNSAPDKSGLPSDRFSAERTGGSVSTLTIQRTQQEDSAVYLCASSGSPDREEAQYFGPGTRLLVL.

This chain connects TRBV5-1 to TRBJ2-7; TRBD1 is a possible D gene (5 bases). The germline V gene encodes CDR1 SGHRS and CDR2 YFSETQ. This CDR3 has 15 residues. The ends were cut back, 0 bases at V and 4 bases at J, with 14 bases in the middle. The CDR3 nucleotides are TGCGCCAGCAGCTTGGCTACAGGAAGCTTTTACGAGCAGTACGTC. This encodes CASSLATGSFYEQYV.

The V and J genes are TRBV6-5 and TRBJ1-5; perhaps TRBD1 as D (5 bases). Germline CDR1 is MNHEY and CDR2 is SVGAGI. The CDR3 runs 13 residues. With 8 bases removed from V and 7 bases from J, the gap between germline ends came to 15 bases. This CDR3 is CASADQGRQPQHF. The DNA for the CDR3 is TGTGCCAGCGCTGACCAGGGCCGCCAGCCCCAGCATTTT.

CDR3 nucleotides: TGTGCCATTAAATTACAGGGAAACACTGAAGCTTTCTTT. Translation: CAIKLQGNTEAFF. This sequence joins TRBV10-3 and TRBJ1-1; possible D gene TRBD1, 6 bases. Germline CDR1 reads ENHRY; CDR2 reads SYGVKD. The CDR3 contains 13 residues. V was shortened by 9 bases and J by 2 bases, with 13 bases between the two germline ends.

This clone was detected only once. This sequence joins TRBV7-9 and TRBJ1-1, with D uncertain. The germline V and J ends were trimmed by 4 bases and 1 base, with 13 bases remaining between them. The germline gives CDR1 SEHNR, CDR2 FQNEAQ (reference sequence). The CDR3 totals 15 residues. CDR3 nucleotides: TGTGCCAGCAGCTCTCTTGGGAGCCAGAACACTGAAGCTTTCTTT. This codes for CASSSLGSQNTEAFF.

The chain uses TRBV5-8 and TRBJ1-5, with 7 nucleotides matching TRBD1. Germline CDR1 and CDR2: SGHTS and YDEGEE. CDR3 length: 15 residues. Trimming at V came to 4 bases and at J to 4 bases, leaving 8 bases not matched to a gene. CDR3 nucleotide sequence: TGTGCCAGCAGCAGCCGGGCAGGGGGAAATCAGCCCCAGCATTTT. Amino acids: CASSSRAGGNQPQHF.

This sequence joins TRBV14 and TRBJ2-5; the match to TRBD1 covers 8 bases. Germline CDR1 reads SGHDN; CDR2 reads FVKESK. The CDR3 is 16 residues long. The trim removed 3 bases at V and 6 bases at J, leaving 12 bases unmatched. The CDR3 nucleotides read TGTGCCAGCAGCCAGGGAGGACAGGGCGTAGGGAAGACCCAGTACTTC. Its protein product is CASSQGGQGVGKTQYF.

This chain uses TRBV2 with TRBJ2-5; 10 nucleotides align to TRBD2. V dropped 6 bases and J dropped 7; count of bases not matched to a gene: 8. Germline values: CDR1 SNHLY, CDR2 FYNNEI. The CDR3 is made up of 14 amino acids. Written as DNA, the CDR3 is TGTGCCAGCAGCCCCGGACTAGCGGAGAGGACCCAGTACTTC. Its translation: CASSPGLAERTQYF.

CDR3 protein: CASSLVPGQGPNTEAFF. The CDR3 nucleotides read TGCGCCAGCAGCTTAGTCCCGGGACAGGGGCCGAACACTGAAGCTTTCTTT. The chain combines TRBV10-1 with TRBJ1-1, with 10 bases identical to TRBD1. Germline assignment: CDR1 WNHNN and CDR2 SYGVQD (reference sequence). Trimming cost V 6 bases and J 1 base; bases outside gene matches: 11. This CDR3 has 17 residues.

The chain links TRBV5-5 to TRBJ2-5, with 10 positions matching TRBD2. Trimming took 0 bases from V and 4 from J; bases not matched to a gene: 6. The CDR3 is 16 residues long. Germline V gives CDR1 SGHKS, CDR2 YYEKEE (reference sequence). This CDR3 is CASSLGASGGGETQYF. CDR3 coding DNA: TGTGCCAGCAGCTTGGGGGCTAGCGGGGGTGGAGAGACCCAGTACTTC.

The chain joins TRBV19 to TRBJ2-2; TRBD1 is a possible D gene (6 bases). The length of the CDR3 is 14 residues. Germline V gives CDR1 LNHDA, CDR2 SQIVND (reference sequence). Trimming cost V 6 bases and J 7 bases, with 15 bases left between them. CDR3 loop: CASRIQGSDGELFF. The CDR3 DNA is TGTGCCAGTAGAATACAGGGTTCGGACGGGGAGCTGTTTTTT.

V and J are TRBV6-1 and TRBJ1-2; 11 bases agree with TRBD1. After removal of 2 bases from V and 5 bases from J, the junction contained 7 bases not matched to a gene. The germline gives CDR1 MNHNS, CDR2 SASEGT. The CDR3 sequence is 16 residues long. The CDR3 region is CASSEIWGTGGYGYTF. The DNA of the CDR3 is TGTGCCAGCAGTGAAATTTGGGGGACAGGGGGTTATGGCTACACCTTC.

The chain joins TRBV7-9 to TRBJ2-1; 14 bases agree with TRBD2. Germline CDR1 SEHNR, CDR2 FQNEAQ (reference sequence). The CDR3 runs 15 residues. V dropped 5 bases and J dropped 9; count of bases not matched to a gene: 6. In nucleotides, the CDR3 is TGTGCCAGCAGCCGCCCGGGACTAGCGGGAGTTGAGCAGTTCTTC. Its translation is CASSRPGLAGVEQFF.